The present T cell receptor beta chain was sequenced within a study of PD-1 blockade in classical Hodgkin lymphoma (TCRdb year 2020). Concerning the study at large: Nivolumab dosing was 3 mg/kg intravenously every 2 weeks, continuing until either disease progression or unacceptable toxicity. To define a peripheral blood immune signature of response to PD-1 blockade in classical Hodgkin lymphoma, the study combined TCR beta sequencing with CyTOF. The investigation overall reported the following: Baseline TCR diversity was reported as lower in newly diagnosed patients than in healthy donors, and lower still in relapsed/refractory patients. Among trial patients, those achieving complete response had baseline diversity similar to that of newly diagnosed patients, while diversity was significantly lower in partial responders and progressors. The study was restricted to a single clinical trial cohort, and the causes of repertoire differences, possibly disease activity or prior therapy, were left undefined. Lower diversity was seen in patients whose nivolumab began less than 1 year after ASCT, and these patients were left out of later analyses so that immune reconstitution would not confound the results. A significant rise by C4D1 was seen in CD4+ but not CD8+ TCR diversity (p=0.0027 vs p=0.16), with the rise being most apparent in complete responders (p=0.02).

In the case of this clone: The clone's antigen remains unknown. No qualities accompany the bases; no much larger clone lies one base away.

Inclusive of the bounding cysteine and phenylalanine, the CDR3 is 14 residues long. Only the CDR3 portion is preserved as DNA: 42 bases, with reading frame beginning at the first base. Reading the germline V gene (reference sequence) gives CDR1 LNHDA and CDR2 SQIVND. The V end gives up 6 bases and the J end 0 bases, leaving 4 bases in the junction not matched to a gene. The Qiagen DNeasy kit was used to extract genomic DNA from unsorted PBMCs and from the negatively selected CD4+ and CD8+ fractions. Using primers that anneal to V and J segments, immunoSEQ multiplex PCR amplified the TCR beta CDR3 regions. Amplification bias was minimized using a synthetic immune receptor repertoire, and residual bias was removed computationally after sequencing. On the study's bioinformatics: Repertoire diversity was quantified as the Shannon entropy index using custom Python scripts. Unsorted, CD4+ and CD8+ repertoires were examined separately, except in combined analyses, for which CD4+ and CD8+ sequences were merged in silico. Clonal expansion was defined as a frequency increase of at least 2-fold after treatment compared with C1D1, and clones undetected at baseline were assigned a pseudocount of 0.5. Clones with 0 or 1 copy at C1D1 were defined as singleton clones, while clones with 2 or more copies were defined as non-singleton clones. Clones expanded in unsorted samples were labelled as CD4+, CD8+ or unknown by matching protein sequences in sorted samples from the same patient. Diversity changes from C1D1 to C4D1 were tested in paired samples using Wilcoxon tests. In TCRdb, the immuneACCESS table is reduced to in-frame sequences with V and J assigned. These tables do not hold every clone; where another copy was compared, an unresolved V gene accounts for under half, and the others remain unexplained. The V and J calls and clone size are taken from that table; D and trimming were inferred from the DNA. This sample holds some 96,000 clones; 75% to 85% were observed only once. Around 17% of the sample comes from the top ten.

Taken with the paper, the label for time point translates to: cycle 2 day 1 (C2D1) of nivolumab. Relapse after autologous stem cell transplantation had occurred in all trial patients, and cohorts A, B and C were distinguished by prior brentuximab vedotin exposure. The trial cohort was composed of 55 to 65 patients with relapsed/refractory classical Hodgkin lymphoma, for whom complete response, partial response or progressive disease was recorded as best overall response. In the multi-cohort phase II CheckMate 205 trial, trial patients received single-agent nivolumab. An independent review committee assessed best overall response by applying the 2007 International Working Group response criteria. Trial PBMCs were collected just before the start of nivolumab (C1D1) and during therapy at cycle 2 day 1 and cycle 4 day 1. Peripheral blood was collected in 8 mL Vacutainer Cell Preparation Tubes, from which PBMCs were isolated by centrifugation and then cryopreserved.

Rearrangement joined TRBV19 to TRBJ2-7, with 8 bases in between that match TRBD1. The clonotype comes from a human donor with classical Hodgkin lymphoma. Sample: peripheral blood mononuclear cells (PBMCs), taken before the second cycle of nivolumab. The CDR3 protein is CASRRQGTSYEQYF. The nucleotides read TGTGCCAGTAGGAGACAGGGGACCTCCTACGAGCAGTACTTC.